This TCR beta chain was found in a study of blood T cell repertoires in COVID-19 (dated by TCRdb to about 2020). Describing the broader study: Samples from collaborators originated in the United States, Italy and Spain and spanned both the acute and convalescent phases of COVID-19. The material from the prospective study consisted of cDNA or gDNA derived from T cells, B-cell-depleted T cells, or PBMCs. The dataset comprised deeply sampled blood TCRbeta repertoires from subjects exposed to, actively infected with, or recovered from COVID-19. The repertoires were released in a freely available public database intended as a resource for research on the immune response to SARS-CoV-2. Samples came from the ongoing ImmuneRACE study (first 160 participants) plus 1,254 subjects from 6 global collaborators. Nearly every sample came with metadata listing a de-identified subject ID, COVID-19 status, age in years and sex. Where available, HLA class I and class II types were obtained from metadata supplied by the sample provider rather than from assay-based typing.

In the prospective study, participants were about 18 to 90 years old, resided in about two dozen geographic areas of the United States, and were enrolled through a virtual design. Cohort assignment in the prospective study relied on participant-reported clinical history from a screening survey and a study questionnaire. Recovered participants in ImmuneRACE Cohort 3 were defined by two consecutive negative NP/OP PCR tests, clearance by a healthcare professional, or resolution of symptoms. Mobile phlebotomists in the prospective study collected whole blood, serum and a nasopharyngeal or oropharyngeal swab from every participant. Additional blood draws and questionnaires over a 2-month period could optionally be provided by prospective study participants. Prospective study blood samples were shipped either frozen or at room temperature before DNA extraction. TCRbeta CDR3 regions were amplified from genomic DNA by means of the immunoSEQ Assay, a bias-controlled multiplex PCR. The study's own analysis went as follows. The number of nucleated cells in each sample was estimated by amplification of reference gene primers within the assay. To quantify the absolute abundance of each unique TCRbeta CDR3 rearrangement, sequence reads were collapsed and filtered. For each sample, productive Simpson clonality was calculated as the square root of Simpson's diversity index across productive rearrangements. Held by TCRdb, this immuneACCESS table contains in-frame sequences only and omits some clones. Under half of the omission traces to an unresolved V gene where checked; the cause of the rest is unknown. V, J and clone size are those of that table, while D and trimming were read from the DNA. The sample yields under 350,000 clones; around 92% were counted once. More than 1.5% of the sample rests with the top ten.

What the research found in general, with its limitations: The amount of clinical and demographic metadata varied by source and participant and was provided uncurated.

From the cysteine through the phenylalanine, the CDR3 covers 16 amino acids. Only the CDR3 portion is preserved as DNA: 48 bases, with reading frame beginning at the first base. From a lookup of the germline V gene (reference sequence), CDR1 and CDR2 are LNHDA and SQIVND. Trimming takes 6 bases off V and 15 bases off J; junction bases not matched to a gene: 23. About this clone: Its target antigen remains unknown. Per-base qualities were not stored, and no clone one base away is much larger.

The sample taken for sequencing was PBMCs or T cells enriched from blood (not recorded which). The clonotype comes from a woman between 55 and 75 years old who had recovered from COVID-19. This chain is built from TRBV19 and TRBJ2-1; 7 of the junction bases match TRBD2. The nucleotides are TGTGCCAGTAGCCCAACCGCAGTTGGGAGGGCCGAGGTAAGGTTCTTC. Its translation is CASSPTAVGRAEVRFF. Here the CDR3 is joined to the reference TRBV19 and TRBJ2-1 genes, and the full variable domain is: DGGITQSPKYLFRKEGQNVTLSCEQNLNHDAMYWYRQDPGQGLRLIYYSQIVNDFQKGDIAEGYSVSREKKESFPLTVTSAQKNPTAFYLCASSPTAVGRAEVRFFGPGTRLTVL.